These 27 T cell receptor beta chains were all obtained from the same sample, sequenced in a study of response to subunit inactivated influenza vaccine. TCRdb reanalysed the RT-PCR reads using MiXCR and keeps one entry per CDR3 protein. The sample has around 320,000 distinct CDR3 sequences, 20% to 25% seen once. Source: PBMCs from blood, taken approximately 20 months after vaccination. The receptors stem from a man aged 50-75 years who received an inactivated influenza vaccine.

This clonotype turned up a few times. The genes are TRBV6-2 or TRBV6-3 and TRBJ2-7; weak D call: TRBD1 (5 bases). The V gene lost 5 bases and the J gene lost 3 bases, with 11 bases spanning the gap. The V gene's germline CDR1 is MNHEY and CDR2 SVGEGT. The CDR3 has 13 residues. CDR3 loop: CASSPNRNYEQYF. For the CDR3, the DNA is TGTGCCAGCAGTCCCAACAGGAACTACGAGCAGTACTTC.

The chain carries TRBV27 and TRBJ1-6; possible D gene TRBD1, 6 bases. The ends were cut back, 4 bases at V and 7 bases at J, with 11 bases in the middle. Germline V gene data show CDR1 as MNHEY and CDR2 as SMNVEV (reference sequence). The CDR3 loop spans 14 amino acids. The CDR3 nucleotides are TGTGCCAGCAGTTACAGGGAGGGAAATTCACCCCTCCACTTT. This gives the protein CASSYREGNSPLHF.

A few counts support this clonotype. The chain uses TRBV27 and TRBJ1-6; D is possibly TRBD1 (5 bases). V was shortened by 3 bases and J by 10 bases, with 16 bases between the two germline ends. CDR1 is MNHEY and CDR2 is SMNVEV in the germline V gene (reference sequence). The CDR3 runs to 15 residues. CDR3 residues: CASSLKGLPRSPLHF. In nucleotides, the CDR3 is TGTGCCAGCAGTTTGAAGGGGCTCCCGCGATCACCCCTCCACTTT.

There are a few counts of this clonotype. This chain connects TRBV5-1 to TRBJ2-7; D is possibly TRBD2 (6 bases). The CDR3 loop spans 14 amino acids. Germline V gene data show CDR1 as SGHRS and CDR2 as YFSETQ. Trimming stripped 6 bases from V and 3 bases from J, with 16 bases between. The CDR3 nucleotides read TGCGCCAGCAATAAGGAGGGGAGGTACTACGAGCAGTACTTC. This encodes CASNKEGRYYEQYF.

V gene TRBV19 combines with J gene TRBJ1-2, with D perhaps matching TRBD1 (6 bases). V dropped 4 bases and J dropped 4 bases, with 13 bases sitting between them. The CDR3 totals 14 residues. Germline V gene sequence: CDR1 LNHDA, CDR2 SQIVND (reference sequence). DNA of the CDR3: TGTGCCAGTAGTAATGTGGGACAATCCTATGGCTACACCTTC. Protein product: CASSNVGQSYGYTF.

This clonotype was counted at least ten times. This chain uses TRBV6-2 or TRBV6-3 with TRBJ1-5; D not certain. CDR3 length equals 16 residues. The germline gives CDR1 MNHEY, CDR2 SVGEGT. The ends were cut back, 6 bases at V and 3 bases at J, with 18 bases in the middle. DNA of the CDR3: TGTGCCAGCAGAAATTACGACCCGATCTCCAATCAGCCCCAGCATTTT. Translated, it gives CASRNYDPISNQPQHF.

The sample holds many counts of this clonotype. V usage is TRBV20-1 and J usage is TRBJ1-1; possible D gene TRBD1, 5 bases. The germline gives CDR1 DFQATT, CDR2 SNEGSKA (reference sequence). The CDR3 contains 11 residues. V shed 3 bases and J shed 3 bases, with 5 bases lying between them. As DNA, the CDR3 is TGCAGTGCTAGGGGGGACACTGAAGCTTTCTTT. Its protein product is CSARGDTEAFF.

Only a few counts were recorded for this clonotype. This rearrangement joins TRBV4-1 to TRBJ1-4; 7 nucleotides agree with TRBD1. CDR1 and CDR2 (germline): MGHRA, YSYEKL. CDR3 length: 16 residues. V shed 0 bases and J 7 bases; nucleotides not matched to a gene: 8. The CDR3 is CASSQESTGVGEKLFF. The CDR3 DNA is TGCGCCAGCAGCCAAGAGAGTACAGGGGTAGGTGAAAAACTGTTTTTT.

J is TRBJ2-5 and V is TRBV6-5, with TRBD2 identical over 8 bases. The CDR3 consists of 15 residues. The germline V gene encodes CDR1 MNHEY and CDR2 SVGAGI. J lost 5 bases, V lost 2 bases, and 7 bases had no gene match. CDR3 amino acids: CASSYLAGGGETQYF. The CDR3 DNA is TGTGCCAGCAGTTACCTCGCGGGGGGCGGGGAGACCCAGTACTTC.

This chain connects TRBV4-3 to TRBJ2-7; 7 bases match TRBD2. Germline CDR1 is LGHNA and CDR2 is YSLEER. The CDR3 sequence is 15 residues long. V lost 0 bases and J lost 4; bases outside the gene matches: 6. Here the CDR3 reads CASSQERLAGYEQYF. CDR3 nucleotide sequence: TGCGCCAGCAGCCAAGAGCGACTAGCAGGTTACGAGCAGTACTTC.

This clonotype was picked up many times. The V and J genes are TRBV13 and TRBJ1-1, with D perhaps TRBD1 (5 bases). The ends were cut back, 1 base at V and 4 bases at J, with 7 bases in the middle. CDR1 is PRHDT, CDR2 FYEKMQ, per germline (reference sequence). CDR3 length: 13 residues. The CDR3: CASSLEGTTEAFF. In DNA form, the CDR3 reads TGTGCCAGCAGCTTAGAGGGGACCACTGAAGCTTTCTTT. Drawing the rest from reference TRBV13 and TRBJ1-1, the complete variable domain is AAGVIQSPRHLIKEKRETATLKCYPIPRHDTVYWYQQGPGQDPQFLISFYEKMQSDKGSIPDRFSAQQFSDYHSELNMSSLELGDSALYFCASSLEGTTEAFFGQGTRLTVV.

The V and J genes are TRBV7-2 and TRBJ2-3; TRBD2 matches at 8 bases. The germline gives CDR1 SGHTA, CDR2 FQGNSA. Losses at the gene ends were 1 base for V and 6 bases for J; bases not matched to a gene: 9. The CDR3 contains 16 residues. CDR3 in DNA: TGTGCCAGCAGCTTAGATGGTAGTAGCGGGATGGATACGCAGTATTTT. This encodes CASSLDGSSGMDTQYF.

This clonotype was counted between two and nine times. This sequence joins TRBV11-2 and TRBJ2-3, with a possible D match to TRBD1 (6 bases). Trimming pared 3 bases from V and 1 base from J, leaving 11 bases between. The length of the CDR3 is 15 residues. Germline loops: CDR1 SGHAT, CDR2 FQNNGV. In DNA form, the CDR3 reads TGTGCCAGCAGCTTCGGGACACCACGCACAGATACGCAGTATTTT. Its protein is CASSFGTPRTDTQYF.

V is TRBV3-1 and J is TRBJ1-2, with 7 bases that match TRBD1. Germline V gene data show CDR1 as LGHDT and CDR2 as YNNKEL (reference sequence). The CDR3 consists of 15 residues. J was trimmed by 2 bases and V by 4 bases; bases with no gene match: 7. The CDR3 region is CASSLTAGQNYGYTF. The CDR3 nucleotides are TGTGCCAGCAGCCTGACTGCGGGACAGAACTATGGCTACACCTTC.

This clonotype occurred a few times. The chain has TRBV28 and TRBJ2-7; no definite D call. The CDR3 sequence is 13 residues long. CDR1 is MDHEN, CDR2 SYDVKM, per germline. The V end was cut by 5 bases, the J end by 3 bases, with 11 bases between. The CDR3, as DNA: TGTGCCAGCAGTCCCGGTTCACTCTACGAGCAGTACTTC. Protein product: CASSPGSLYEQYF.

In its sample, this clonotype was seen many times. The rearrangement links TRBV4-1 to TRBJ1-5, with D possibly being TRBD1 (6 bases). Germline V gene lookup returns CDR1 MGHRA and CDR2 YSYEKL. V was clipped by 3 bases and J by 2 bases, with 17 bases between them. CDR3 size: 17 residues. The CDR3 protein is CASSQVGQGKGNQPQHF. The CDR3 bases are TGCGCCAGCAGCCAGGTCGGGCAGGGGAAGGGCAATCAGCCCCAGCATTTT.

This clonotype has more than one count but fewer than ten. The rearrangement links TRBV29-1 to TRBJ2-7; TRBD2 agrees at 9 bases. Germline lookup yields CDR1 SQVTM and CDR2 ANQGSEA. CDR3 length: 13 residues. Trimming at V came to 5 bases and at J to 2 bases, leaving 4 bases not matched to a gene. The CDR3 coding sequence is TGCAGCGTTTCAGTAGCGGGAGCCTACGAGCAGTACTTC. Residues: CSVSVAGAYEQYF.

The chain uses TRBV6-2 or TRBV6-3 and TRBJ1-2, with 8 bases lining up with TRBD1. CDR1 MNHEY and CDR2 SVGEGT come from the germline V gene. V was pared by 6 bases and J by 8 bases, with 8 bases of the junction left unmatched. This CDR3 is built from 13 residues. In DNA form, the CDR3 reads TGTGCCAGCAGACCGAAGGACAGGGTCGGCTACACCTTC. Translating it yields CASRPKDRVGYTF.

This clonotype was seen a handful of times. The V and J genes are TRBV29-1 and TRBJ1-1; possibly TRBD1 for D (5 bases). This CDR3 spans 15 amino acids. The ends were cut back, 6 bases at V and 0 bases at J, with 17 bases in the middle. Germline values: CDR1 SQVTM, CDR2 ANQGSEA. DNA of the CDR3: TGCAGCGTCGTGGGACTCCTTGGGATGAACACTGAAGCTTTCTTT. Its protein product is CSVVGLLGMNTEAFF. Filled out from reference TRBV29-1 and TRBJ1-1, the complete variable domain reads SAVISQKPSRDICQRGTSLTIQCQVDSQVTMMFWYRQQPGQSLTLIATANQGSEATYESGFVIDKFPISRPNLTFSTLTVSNMSPEDSSIYLCSVVGLLGMNTEAFFGQGTRLTVV.

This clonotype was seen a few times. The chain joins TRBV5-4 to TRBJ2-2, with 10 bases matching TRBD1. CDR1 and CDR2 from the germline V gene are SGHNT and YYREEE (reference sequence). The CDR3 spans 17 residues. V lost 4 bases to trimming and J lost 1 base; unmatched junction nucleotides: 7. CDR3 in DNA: TGTGCCAGCAGCCCTTCGGGGGACAGGGGGAACACCGGGGAGCTGTTTTTT. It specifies CASSPSGDRGNTGELFF.

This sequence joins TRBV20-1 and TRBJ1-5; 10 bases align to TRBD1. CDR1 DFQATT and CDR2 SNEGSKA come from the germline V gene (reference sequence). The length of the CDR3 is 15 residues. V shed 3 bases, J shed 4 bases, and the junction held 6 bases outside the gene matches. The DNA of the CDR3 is TGCAGTGCTAGGGGGGGGACAGGGGATAATCAGCCCCAGCATTTT. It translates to CSARGGTGDNQPQHF.

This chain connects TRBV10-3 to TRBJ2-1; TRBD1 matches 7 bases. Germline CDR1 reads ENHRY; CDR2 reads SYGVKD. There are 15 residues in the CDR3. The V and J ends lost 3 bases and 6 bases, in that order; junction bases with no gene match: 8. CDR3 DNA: TGTGCCATCAGTGACTTAGGGGGCCCCCTCAATGAGCAGTTCTTC. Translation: CAISDLGGPLNEQFF.

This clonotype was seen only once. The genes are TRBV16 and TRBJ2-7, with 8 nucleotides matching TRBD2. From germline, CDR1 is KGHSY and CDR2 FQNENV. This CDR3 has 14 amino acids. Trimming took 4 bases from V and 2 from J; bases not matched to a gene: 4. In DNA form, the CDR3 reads TGTGCCAGCAGCCCGTCGGGACTAGCCTACGAGCAGTACTTC. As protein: CASSPSGLAYEQYF.

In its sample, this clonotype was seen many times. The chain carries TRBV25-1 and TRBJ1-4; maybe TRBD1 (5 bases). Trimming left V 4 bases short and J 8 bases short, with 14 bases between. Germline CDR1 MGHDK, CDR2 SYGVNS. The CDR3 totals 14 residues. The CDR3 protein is CASSAQGSGEKLFF. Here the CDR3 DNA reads TGTGCCAGCAGTGCCCAGGGATCGGGGGAAAAACTGTTTTTT.

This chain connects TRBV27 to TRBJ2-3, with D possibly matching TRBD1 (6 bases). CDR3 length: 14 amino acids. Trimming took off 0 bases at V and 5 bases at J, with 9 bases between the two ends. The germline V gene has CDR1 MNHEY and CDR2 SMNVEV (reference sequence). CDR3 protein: CASSLSTGIDTQYF. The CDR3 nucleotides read TGTGCCAGCAGTTTATCTACAGGGATAGATACGCAGTATTTT.

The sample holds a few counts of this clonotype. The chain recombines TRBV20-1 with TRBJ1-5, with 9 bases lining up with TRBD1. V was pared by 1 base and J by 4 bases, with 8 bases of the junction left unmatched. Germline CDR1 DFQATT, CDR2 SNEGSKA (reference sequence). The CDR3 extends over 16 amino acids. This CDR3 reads CSARGPGQGKNQPQHF. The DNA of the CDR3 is TGCAGTGCTAGAGGGCCGGGACAGGGAAAAAATCAGCCCCAGCATTTT.

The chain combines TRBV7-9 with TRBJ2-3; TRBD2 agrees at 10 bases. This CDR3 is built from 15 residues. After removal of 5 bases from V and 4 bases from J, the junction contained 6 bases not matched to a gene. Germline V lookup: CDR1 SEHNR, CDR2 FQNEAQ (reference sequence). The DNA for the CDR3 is TGTGCCAGCAGCCAGGGACTAGCGATTGCAGATACGCAGTATTTT. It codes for CASSQGLAIADTQYF.